This TCR beta chain was recorded in a study of early stage breast cancer tumors. Study overall: Most invasive tumors, about 75% of the 16, were ER+/PR+/HER2-. The ER+/PR+/HER2- tumors included seven or eight ductal and a few lobular carcinomas.

Measured with immunoSEQ multiplex PCR; TCRdb has only the in-frame clones, and not every one. The profile shows just over 50,000 clones, about 77% of them singletons. Trimming left V 7 bases short and J 6 bases short, with 15 bases between. Per germline, CDR1 LNHDA and CDR2 SQIVND (reference sequence). The length of the CDR3 is 13 residues. Whole-study results and caveats: Unsorted bulk genomic DNA sequencing lacked pairing and functional marker data. Blood repertoires resembled normal breast more than tumor.

This clone was found a few times. Its target is unknown. The specimen was blood. The J gene is TRBJ1-1, the V gene TRBV19; maybe TRBD1 (5 bases). The receptor was derived from a person aged 40 to 50 with breast cancer. Written as DNA, the CDR3 is TGTGCCAGTAACGGAGGGGAAGTGGCTGAAGCTTTCTTT. Its protein product is CASNGGEVAEAFF.